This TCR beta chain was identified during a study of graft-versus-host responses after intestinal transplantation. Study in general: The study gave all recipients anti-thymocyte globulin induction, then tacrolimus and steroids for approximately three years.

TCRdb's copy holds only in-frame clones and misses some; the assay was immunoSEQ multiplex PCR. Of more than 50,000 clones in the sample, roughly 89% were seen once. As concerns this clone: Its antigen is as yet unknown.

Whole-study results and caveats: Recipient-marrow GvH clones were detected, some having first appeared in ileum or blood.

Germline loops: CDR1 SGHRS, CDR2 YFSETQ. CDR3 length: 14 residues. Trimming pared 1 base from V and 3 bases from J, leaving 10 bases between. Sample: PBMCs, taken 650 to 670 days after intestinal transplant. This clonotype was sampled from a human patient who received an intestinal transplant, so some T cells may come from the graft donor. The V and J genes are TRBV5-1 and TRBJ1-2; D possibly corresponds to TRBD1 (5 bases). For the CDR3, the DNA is TGCGCCAGCAGCTTGTATCAGGGATACTATGGCTACACCTTC. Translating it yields CASSLYQGYYGYTF.